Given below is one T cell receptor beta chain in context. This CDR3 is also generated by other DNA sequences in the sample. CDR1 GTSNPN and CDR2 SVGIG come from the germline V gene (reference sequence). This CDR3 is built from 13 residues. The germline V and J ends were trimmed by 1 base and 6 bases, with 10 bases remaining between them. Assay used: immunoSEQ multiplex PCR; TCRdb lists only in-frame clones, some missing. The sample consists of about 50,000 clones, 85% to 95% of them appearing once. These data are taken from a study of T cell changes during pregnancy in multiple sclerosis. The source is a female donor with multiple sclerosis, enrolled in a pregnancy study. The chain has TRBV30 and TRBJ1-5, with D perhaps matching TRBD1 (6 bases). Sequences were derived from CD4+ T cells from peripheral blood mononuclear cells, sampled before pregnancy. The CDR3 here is CAWSAGGGQPQHF. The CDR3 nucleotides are TGTGCCTGGAGTGCGGGGGGCGGTCAGCCCCAGCATTTT.